The T cell receptor beta chain described here comes from a study of control samples from healthy donors and cancer patients. Sequencing used immunoSEQ multiplex PCR; TCRdb keeps in-frame clones, though not all of them. The sample has under 100,000 clones; 90% to 95% are singletons. Germline CDR1 SGHTA, CDR2 FQGTGA. V was clipped by 5 bases and J by 1 base, with 16 bases between them. This CDR3 has 16 residues. This receptor was identified in a woman in her twenties or thirties in good health. V gene TRBV7-3 combines with J gene TRBJ2-3; D not resolved. The sample was blood. The CDR3 region is CASSQILSFGTDTQYF. Here the CDR3 DNA reads TGTGCCAGCAGCCAAATTCTATCCTTCGGCACAGATACGCAGTATTTT.